The 24 T cell receptor beta chains given below trace back to one sample, sequenced in a study of blood T cell repertoires in COVID-19. Repertoires were generated with immunoSEQ multiplex PCR, while TCRdb's copy carries only in-frame clones and drops some. The profile covers about 200,000 clones, with roughly 80% appearing a single time and approximately 8.4% taken by the ten largest. The sequencing sample was made of peripheral blood. These receptors all come from an elderly woman with COVID-19, enrolled during active disease.

J is TRBJ1-2 and V is TRBV6-5; 7 bases line up with TRBD1. Trimming at V came to 5 bases and at J to 6 bases, leaving 12 bases not matched to a gene. The CDR3 runs 15 residues. The germline V gene encodes CDR1 MNHEY and CDR2 SVGAGI. The CDR3: CASSQRQGRGNGYTF. CDR3 in DNA: TGTGCCAGCAGTCAGAGACAGGGTCGGGGTAATGGCTACACCTTC.

The chain carries TRBV6-5 and TRBJ2-2, with 8 bases aligning to TRBD1. The germline CDR1 and CDR2 sequences are MNHEY and SVGAGI. The ends lost 6 bases at V and 5 bases at J; junction bases unmatched: 5. The CDR3 has 14 amino acids. Written as DNA, the CDR3 is TGTGCCAGCAGCCGGACAGGGAGAACCGGGGAGCTGTTTTTT. Residues: CASSRTGRTGELFF.

The V and J genes are TRBV7-2 and TRBJ1-1, with TRBD1 matching over 10 bases. V trimming: 5 bases; J trimming: 4 bases; junction bases outside the gene matches: 4. The CDR3 sequence is 14 residues long. Looked up from germline, CDR1 is SGHTA and CDR2 is FQGNSA. CDR3 nucleotide sequence: TGTGCCAGCAGCCGGGACAGGGGAATCACTGAAGCTTTCTTT. Its translation: CASSRDRGITEAFF.

V is TRBV19 and J is TRBJ1-5; D is ambiguous. The germline V gene encodes CDR1 LNHDA and CDR2 SQIVND (reference sequence). V was cut by 3 bases and J by 7 bases, with 10 bases left in between. The CDR3 totals 13 residues. CDR3 DNA: TGTGCCAGTAGTATGGGCGCGCGCCAGCCCCAGCATTTT. It specifies CASSMGARQPQHF.

The gene calls are TRBV27 and TRBJ2-7; 7 nucleotides match TRBD1. CDR1 and CDR2 from the germline V gene are MNHEY and SMNVEV (reference sequence). The CDR3 contains 13 residues. After removal of 5 bases from V and 7 bases from J, the junction contained 8 bases not matched to a gene. CDR3 amino acids: CASSPLGQVEQYF. The CDR3 DNA sequence: TGTGCCAGCAGTCCCCTCGGACAGGTAGAGCAGTACTTC.

The rearrangement joins TRBV5-4 to TRBJ2-5, with D possibly TRBD2 on 6 matching bases. The length of the CDR3 is 15 residues. The germline V gene encodes CDR1 SGHNT and CDR2 YYREEE (reference sequence). Trimming cost V 0 bases and J 1 base, with 10 bases left between them. CDR3 in amino acids: CASSLVSGVQETQYF. For the CDR3, the DNA is TGTGCCAGCAGCTTGGTATCGGGGGTCCAAGAGACCCAGTACTTC. The variable domain in full, completed from reference TRBV5-4 and TRBJ2-5, reads ETGVTQSPTHLIKTRGQQVTLRCSSQSGHNTVSWYQQALGQGPQFIFQYYREEENGRGNFPPRFSGLQFPNYSSELNVNALELDDSALYLCASSLVSGVQETQYFGPGTRLLVL.

The J gene is TRBJ1-3, the V gene TRBV10-3, with 10 bases fitting TRBD1. The J segment lost 8 bases and the V segment lost 10 bases, leaving 14 bases of the junction unmatched. This CDR3 has 15 amino acids. Germline V gene data show CDR1 as ENHRY and CDR2 as SYGVKD. Here the CDR3 reads CATSSLGQGSDTIYF. CDR3 DNA: TGTGCCACCTCCTCGCTGGGACAGGGGAGCGACACCATATATTTT.

This clone has more than one count but fewer than ten. The rearrangement uses TRBV6-1 and TRBJ1-5; 12 bases match TRBD1. Trimming took 4 bases from V and 2 from J; bases not matched to a gene: 9. From germline, CDR1 is MNHNS and CDR2 SASEGT. The CDR3 consists of 18 residues. The chain's CDR3 is CASSAEGDRGRRNQPQHF. CDR3 sequence (DNA): TGTGCCAGCAGTGCGGAAGGGGACAGGGGGCGTCGCAATCAGCCCCAGCATTTT.

The rearrangement links TRBV18 to TRBJ2-1; 8 bases match TRBD2. Looked up from germline, CDR1 is KGHSH and CDR2 is LQKENI. The CDR3 has 15 residues. V was clipped by 1 base and J by 5 bases; unmatched bases: 4. CDR3 sequence (DNA): TGTGCCAGCTCACCACGGGCGGGACTAGACAATGAGCAGTTCTTC. This encodes CASSPRAGLDNEQFF.

This clone was found a few times. The rearrangement uses TRBV6-5 and TRBJ1-2; TRBD1 matches 11 bases. The germline V gene encodes CDR1 MNHEY and CDR2 SVGAGI. V gave up 2 bases and J gave up 8 bases; unmatched junction bases: 7. The CDR3 extends over 15 amino acids. CDR3 sequence reads: CASSYGQGAWDGYTF. The CDR3 nucleotides are TGTGCCAGCAGTTACGGACAGGGGGCGTGGGACGGCTACACCTTC.

The genes are TRBV28 and TRBJ2-3; D remains unclear. The CDR3 length is 18 residues. Germline V CDR1 and CDR2: MDHEN, SYDVKM. Trimming shortened V by 5 bases and J by 2 bases, and 23 bases separated the two germline ends. The CDR3 here is CASSPLLVATLNTDTQYF. In DNA form, the CDR3 reads TGTGCCAGCAGTCCCCTTTTAGTCGCGACTTTAAACACAGATACGCAGTATTTT. Based on the CDR3 plus reference TRBV28 and TRBJ2-3, the full variable domain is DVKVTQSSRYLVKRTGEKVFLECVQDMDHENMFWYRQDPGLGLRLIYFSYDVKMKEKGDIPEGYSVSREKKERFSLILESASTNQTSMYLCASSPLLVATLNTDTQYFGPGTRLTVL.

With respect to this clone: The same CDR3 also results from other DNA sequences found in this sample. The chain is built from TRBV18 and TRBJ1-1; a weak D match, TRBD1 (6 bases). From germline, CDR1 is KGHSH and CDR2 LQKENI. Trimming cost V 3 bases and J 2 bases, with 7 bases left between them. The CDR3 extends over 13 amino acids. The DNA for the CDR3 is TGTGCCAGCTCACCGGGACAAAACACTGAAGCTTTCTTT. This codes for CASSPGQNTEAFF.

The CDR3, as DNA: TGTGCCACTTCCCCTGCTATCGGGGGGACAGGGGGCGGCACCGGGGAGCTGTTTTTT. It specifies CATSPAIGGTGGGTGELFF. J is TRBJ2-2 and V is TRBV24-1, with 12 nucleotides matching TRBD1. This CDR3 is built from 19 residues. CDR1 and CDR2 (germline): KGHDR, SFDVKD. J was trimmed by 4 bases and V by 10 bases; bases with no gene match: 18.

The chain recombines TRBV4-1 with TRBJ1-5; 9 bases fit TRBD1. The germline V gene encodes CDR1 MGHRA and CDR2 YSYEKL. The CDR3 has 17 amino acids. V was pared by 2 bases and J by 4 bases, with 9 bases of the junction left unmatched. In nucleotides, the CDR3 is TGCGCCAGCAGCCAAAGCCCGGGACAGGGTACTAATCAGCCCCAGCATTTT. Protein sequence: CASSQSPGQGTNQPQHF.

The chain employs TRBV5-1 and TRBJ1-5, with no clear D. The germline gives CDR1 SGHRS, CDR2 YFSETQ. This CDR3 spans 12 amino acids. Trimming stripped 0 bases from V and 6 bases from J, with 4 bases between. This chain's CDR3 is CASSLDGQPQHF. CDR3 coding DNA: TGCGCCAGCAGCTTGGACGGTCAGCCCCAGCATTTT.

The chain recombines TRBV10-3 with TRBJ1-2, with a possible D match to TRBD1 (6 bases). The CDR3 has 15 residues. The germline V and J ends were trimmed by 6 bases and 2 bases, with 16 bases remaining between them. Germline V CDR1 and CDR2: ENHRY, SYGVKD. DNA for the CDR3: TGTGCCATCAGCCTACAGGGTAGTGTAAACTATGGCTACACCTTC. Translated: CAISLQGSVNYGYTF.

The V gene is TRBV2, the J gene TRBJ1-1, with D tentatively TRBD1 (6 bases). Germline CDR1 reads SNHLY; CDR2 reads FYNNEI. This CDR3 has 13 residues. The germline V and J ends were trimmed by 4 bases and 5 bases, with 11 bases remaining between them. The CDR3 nucleotides read TGTGCCAGCAGTGCTGAGGGGGGGACTGAAGCTTTCTTT. Amino acids: CASSAEGGTEAFF.

The sample holds one count of this clone. The chain is built from TRBV4-1 and TRBJ2-7, with TRBD1 as a possible D gene (5 bases). V was shortened by 2 bases and J by 3 bases, with 14 bases between the two germline ends. Germline V CDR1 and CDR2: MGHRA, YSYEKL. CDR3 length: 15 amino acids. CDR3 sequence (DNA): TGCGCCAGCAGCCAAACCGACAGAGGAGTCTACGAGCAGTACTTC. Protein product: CASSQTDRGVYEQYF.

The chain links TRBV5-1 to TRBJ2-1, with 9 bases aligning to TRBD2. The V gene's germline CDR1 is SGHRS and CDR2 YFSETQ. Trimming at V came to 4 bases and at J to 4 bases, leaving 6 bases not matched to a gene. The CDR3 runs 15 residues. The CDR3 sequence: CASSLGRGGYNEQFF. The CDR3 DNA sequence: TGCGCCAGCAGCCTCGGGCGGGGGGGTTACAATGAGCAGTTCTTC.

V gene TRBV4-1 combines with J gene TRBJ2-7; 9 nucleotides match TRBD1. The CDR3 runs to 14 residues. V was pared by 5 bases and J by 2 bases, with 4 bases of the junction left unmatched. The germline V gene has CDR1 MGHRA and CDR2 YSYEKL. Here the CDR3 reads CASSVDRGPYEQYF. In nucleotides, the CDR3 is TGCGCCAGCAGCGTGGACAGGGGCCCCTACGAGCAGTACTTC.

This chain links TRBV7-2 with TRBJ1-5; the D gene is possibly TRBD1 (6 bases). V was cut by 3 bases and J by 4 bases, with 13 bases left in between. From germline, CDR1 is SGHTA and CDR2 FQGNSA. The CDR3 contains 15 residues. The CDR3 DNA follows: TGTGCCAGCAGCTTCGGTTTAGGGGGAAATCAGCCCCAGCATTTT. Its protein is CASSFGLGGNQPQHF. Full variable domain (rest looked up from reference TRBV7-2 and TRBJ1-5): GAGVSQSPSNKVTEKGKDVELRCDPISGHTALYWYRQSLGQGLEFLIYFQGNSAPDKSGLPSDRFSAERTGGSVSTLTIQRTQQEDSAVYLCASSFGLGGNQPQHFGDGTRLSIL.

This chain links TRBV18 with TRBJ2-7, with D possibly matching TRBD2 (5 bases). CDR1 and CDR2 (germline): KGHSH, LQKENI. The V end was cut by 3 bases, the J end by 5 bases, with 11 bases between. This CDR3 is built from 13 residues. The CDR3 here is CASSPFSGDEQYF. The CDR3 region has the DNA TGTGCCAGCTCACCCTTCTCCGGGGACGAGCAGTACTTC.

The V gene is TRBV11-2, the J gene TRBJ1-3, with unresolved D. Trimming left V 4 bases short and J 2 bases short, with 12 bases between. Germline CDR1 is SGHAT and CDR2 is FQNNGV. This CDR3 is built from 15 residues. CDR3 protein: CASSSVRGAGNTIYF. DNA for the CDR3: TGTGCCAGCAGCTCCGTAAGAGGTGCTGGAAACACCATATATTTT.

The chain has TRBV19 and TRBJ1-5; D remains unclear. Germline CDR1 and CDR2: LNHDA and SQIVND (reference sequence). V was clipped by 3 bases and J by 0 bases, with 21 bases between them. The CDR3 covers 19 residues. The CDR3 loop is CASSIRLGSLQYSNQPQHF. The DNA of the CDR3 is TGTGCCAGTAGTATCCGGTTGGGCAGTCTCCAATATAGCAATCAGCCCCAGCATTTT.